This T cell receptor beta chain is drawn from a study of shared clonotypes between healthy human individuals. Across the study: Aged 18 to 49, the donors were a couple of women and three men. The study used three CD4 naive, three CD4 memory, two CD8 naive and one CD8 memory plate per donor.

This CDR3 region has 14 residues. CDR1 and CDR2 (germline): LGHNA, YSLEER. The V gene lost 0 bases and the J gene lost 7 bases, with 12 bases spanning the gap. TCRdb keeps only in-frame clones here, not all; method: immunoSEQ multiplex PCR. The data contain roughly 1.5 million clones, under 99% of them singletons. This sequence originates from a man younger than 40 in good health. V usage is TRBV4-3 and J usage is TRBJ1-2; possibly TRBD1 for D (5 bases). Sequencing used naive CD4+ T cells sorted from blood. The subset denotes: CD45RA+ positively selected. CDR3 DNA: TGCGCCAGCAGCCAAGAGAGGGGAAGGTCTGGCTACACCTTC. It specifies CASSQERGRSGYTF.